Only a few counts were recorded for the clone carrying this T cell receptor (beta chain). Its antigen is unknown. Researchers isolated at least 7 million PBMCs per sample. Next came a second PCR, run for roughly 7 to 12 cycles, which used a sample-barcoded 5' primer along with a J-beta primer mix. TCRdb itself ran the 5' RACE reads through MiXCR, one entry per CDR3 protein. The profile shows 2 million or so distinct CDR3 sequences, 49% of them singletons. The data were obtained in a study of blood T cells in healthy people across ages. Study-level findings and limits: Both higher diversity and more naive CD4+ cells marked long-lived donors when set against aged donors.

Germline CDR1 and CDR2: ENHRY and SYGVKD. This CDR3 is 15 amino acids long. V gave up 8 bases and J gave up 2 bases; unmatched junction bases: 6. The sequencing input was blood. The TCR originated in a woman in her thirties or forties in good health. The V and J genes are TRBV10-3 and TRBJ2-5, with 12 bases that match TRBD2. This CDR3 reads CAIGETSGGQETQYF. CDR3 nucleotide sequence: TGTGCCATCGGGGAAACTAGCGGGGGGCAAGAGACCCAGTACTTC.